A selection of T cell receptor beta chains follows, all from one sample in a study of molecular identifiers for immune sequencing clone quantification. MiXCR was run by TCRdb on the PCR reads, yielding one entry per CDR3 protein. The data hold about 640,000 distinct CDR3 sequences, with 15% to 20% observed a single time. The specimen sequenced was naive CD8+ T cells from blood, with Jurkat cell RNA spiked in. All receptors derive from a human donor in good health. Some libraries in this study had Jurkat cell RNA spiked in. Each CDR3 is given with its conserved first and last residue. D genes are given only for firm matches. A row's size may be missing; if present it is once, few, many or a size class.

cdr3_aa | cdr3_nt | j_call | d_call | cdr3_length | v_call | clone_size
CASSKPGDTYEQYF | TGTGCCAGCAGCAAACCAGGGGATACCTACGAGCAGTACTTC | TRBJ2-7 | - | 14 | TRBV2 | -
CSAREVHSYEQYF | TGCAGTGCTAGAGAGGTTCACTCCTACGAGCAGTACTTC | TRBJ2-7 | - | 13 | TRBV20-1 | many
CASSNSNGVRGNNSPLHF | TGTGCCAGCAGTAACTCGAATGGCGTTCGGGGAAATAATTCACCCCTCCACTTT | TRBJ1-6 | - | 18 | TRBV6-5 | -
CASTGRLAGEGEQFF | TGTGCCAGCACTGGGAGACTAGCGGGAGAGGGTGAGCAGTTCTTC | TRBJ2-1 | TRBD2 | 15 | TRBV27 | -
CASSPTGVGGTDTQYF | TGTGCCAGCAGCCCTACAGGGGTAGGGGGCACAGATACGCAGTATTTT | TRBJ2-3 | TRBD1 | 16 | TRBV27 | many
CASSQSLAGVLVSHRYEQYF | TGTGCCAGCAGCCAATCACTAGCGGGAGTACTTGTTTCCCACCGCTACGAGCAGTACTTC | TRBJ2-7 | TRBD2 | 20 | TRBV7-2 | -
CASSLTGGAYAEQFF | TGTGCCAGCTCTTTAACTGGGGGGGCCTATGCTGAGCAGTTCTTC | TRBJ2-1 | - | 15 | TRBV5-3 | many
CSVNLNTEAFF | TGCAGCGTTAATCTGAACACTGAAGCTTTCTTT | TRBJ1-1 | - | 11 | TRBV29-1 | many
CASSSGRRHANTQYF | TGTGCCAGCAGTTCCGGAAGACGGCACGCGAATACGCAGTATTTT | TRBJ2-3 | - | 15 | TRBV11-2 | many
CASSSMGVVETQYF | TGTGCCAGCAGTTCCATGGGGGTAGTAGAGACCCAGTACTTC | TRBJ2-5 | - | 14 | TRBV28 | many
CASSSRTSGRPDTQYF | TGTGCCAGCAGTTCTCGGACTAGCGGGAGGCCAGATACGCAGTATTTT | TRBJ2-3 | TRBD2 | 16 | TRBV28 | many
CASSYSGGGPFTEAFF | TGTGCCAGCAGTTACTCCGGTGGAGGACCCTTCACTGAAGCTTTCTTT | TRBJ1-1 | - | 16 | TRBV6-6 | many
CASSQVRGPSYEQYF | TGTGCCAGCAGCCAAGTTCGGGGTCCCTCCTACGAGCAGTACTTC | TRBJ2-7 | - | 15 | TRBV14 | many
CASGSTDSYNEQFF | TGTGCCAGCGGATCTACGGACTCCTACAATGAGCAGTTCTTC | TRBJ2-1 | - | 14 | TRBV7-8 | few